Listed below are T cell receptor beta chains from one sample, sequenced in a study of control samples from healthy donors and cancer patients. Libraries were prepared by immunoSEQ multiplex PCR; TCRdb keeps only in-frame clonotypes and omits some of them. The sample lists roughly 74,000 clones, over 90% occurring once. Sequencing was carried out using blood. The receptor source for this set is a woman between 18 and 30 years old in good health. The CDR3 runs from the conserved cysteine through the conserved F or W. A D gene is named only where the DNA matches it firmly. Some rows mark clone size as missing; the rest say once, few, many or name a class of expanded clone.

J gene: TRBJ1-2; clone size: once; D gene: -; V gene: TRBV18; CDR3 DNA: TGTGCCAGCTCACCCGATGGAACTAACTATGGCTACACCTTC; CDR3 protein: CASSPDGTNYGYTF
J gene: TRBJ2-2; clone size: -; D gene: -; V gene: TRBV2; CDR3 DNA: TGTGCCAGCCGCCCGAGGGACCTGAACACCGGGGAGCTGTTTTTT; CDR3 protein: CASRPRDLNTGELFF
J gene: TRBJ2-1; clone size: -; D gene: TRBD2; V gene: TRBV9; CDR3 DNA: TGTGCCAGCAGCCTTAGCGGGACGTACAATGAGCAGTTCTTC; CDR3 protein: CASSLSGTYNEQFF
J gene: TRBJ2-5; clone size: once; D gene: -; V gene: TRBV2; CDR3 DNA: TGTGCCAGCACCCTCTCTGGGGGAGAGACCCAGTACTTC; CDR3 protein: CASTLSGGETQYF
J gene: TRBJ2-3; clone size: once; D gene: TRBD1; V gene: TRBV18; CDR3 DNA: TGTGCCAGCTCACCACCTTTGGGACAGTCCGTCGCAGATACGCAGTATTTT; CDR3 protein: CASSPPLGQSVADTQYF
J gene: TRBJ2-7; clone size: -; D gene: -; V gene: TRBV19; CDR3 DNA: TGTGCCAGTAGTGAAGGGATCCCCTACGAGCAGTACTTC; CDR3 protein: CASSEGIPYEQYF
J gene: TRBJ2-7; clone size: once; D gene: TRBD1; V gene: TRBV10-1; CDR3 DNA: TGCGCCAGCAGCAATATAGACAGGGCCGAGCAGTACTTC; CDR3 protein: CASSNIDRAEQYF
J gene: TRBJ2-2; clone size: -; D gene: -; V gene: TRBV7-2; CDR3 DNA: TGTGCCAGCAGCTTAGACACCTACACCGGGGAGCTGTTTTTT; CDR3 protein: CASSLDTYTGELFF
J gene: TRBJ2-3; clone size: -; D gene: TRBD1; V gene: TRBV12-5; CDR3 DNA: TGTGCTAGTGGTTTGGTATTTTCTGGGCAGGGGGCCACAGATACGCAGTATTTT; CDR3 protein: CASGLVFSGQGATDTQYF
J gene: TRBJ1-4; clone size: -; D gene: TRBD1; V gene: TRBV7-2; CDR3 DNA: TGTGCCAGCAGCCTAGCAACAGGGGTTTCACTGTTTTTT; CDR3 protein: CASSLATGVSLFF
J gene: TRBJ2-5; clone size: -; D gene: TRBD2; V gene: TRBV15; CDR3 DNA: TGTGCCACCAGCGGCGCGACTAGCGGGAGGGGTGGGCACCTGTACCAAGAGACCCAGTACTTC; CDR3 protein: CATSGATSGRGGHLYQETQYF
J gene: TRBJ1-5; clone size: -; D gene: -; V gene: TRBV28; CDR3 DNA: TGTGCCAGCAGTTTACCAGGCCAGCCCCAGCATTTT; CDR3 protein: CASSLPGQPQHF
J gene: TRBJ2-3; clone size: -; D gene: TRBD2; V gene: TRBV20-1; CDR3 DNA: TGCAGTGCTAGTTCACTAGCGGGAGGACAGACGAGCACAGATACGCAGTATTTT; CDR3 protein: CSASSLAGGQTSTDTQYF
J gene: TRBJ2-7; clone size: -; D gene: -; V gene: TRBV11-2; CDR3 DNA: TGTGCCAGCAGCTCGGGACCTCTGGGCTACGAGCAGTACTTC; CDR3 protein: CASSSGPLGYEQYF
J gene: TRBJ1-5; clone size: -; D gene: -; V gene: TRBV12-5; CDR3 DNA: TGTGCTAGTGGTTTGGGAGTGGATCAGCCCCAGCATTTT; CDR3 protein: CASGLGVDQPQHF
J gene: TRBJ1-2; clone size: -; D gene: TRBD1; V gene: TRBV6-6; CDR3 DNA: TGTGCCAGCAGTTTAAGACAGGGAGCTAACTATGGCTACACCTTC; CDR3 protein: CASSLRQGANYGYTF